The text below deals with one T cell receptor (beta chain). The clone's antigen remains unknown. The record has no base qualities; no much larger clone is one base away. The immunoSEQ Assay, a bias-controlled multiplex PCR, was used to amplify TCRbeta CDR3 regions from genomic DNA. The study's processing was this. The number of nucleated cells in each sample was estimated from the amplification of reference gene primers within the assay. To quantify the absolute abundance of each unique TCRbeta CDR3 rearrangement, sequence reads were collapsed and filtered. For each sample, productive Simpson clonality was calculated as the square root of Simpson's diversity index over productive rearrangements. Drawn from immuneACCESS, this table holds only the in-frame rearrangements with V and J called that TCRdb kept. Clones are partly lost; checked studies trace under half to an unresolved V gene and leave the rest unexplained. V and J calls and clone size are copied from that table; D and trimming were computed from the DNA. The sample table lists 200,000 to 300,000 clones, approximately 80% of them with a count of one. Jointly, the top ten make up 27% of the sample.

Whole blood was collected in K2EDTA tubes by collaborating institutions according to the institutions' own protocols. For TCRbeta analysis, collaborators shipped samples in one of three forms: frozen whole blood, isolated PBMCs, or DNA extracted from either of those sample types. The data were taken from a study of blood T cell repertoires in COVID-19 (dated by TCRdb to the early 2020s). Regarding the research as a whole: The collaborator samples originated in the United States, Italy and Spain and spanned the acute and convalescent phases of COVID-19. The prospective study material was composed of cDNA or gDNA derived from T cells, B-cell-depleted T cells, or PBMCs. The dataset comprised deeply sampled blood TCRbeta repertoires from subjects exposed to, actively infected with, or recovered from COVID-19. A freely available public database, intended as a resource for researchers studying the immune response to SARS-CoV-2, is where the repertoires were released. The samples were drawn from the first 160 participants of the ongoing ImmuneRACE study and from roughly 1,300 subjects provided by 6 global collaborators. Nearly every sample came with metadata listing a de-identified subject ID, COVID-19 status, age in years and sex. Where available, HLA class I and class II types were obtained from metadata supplied by the sample provider rather than from assay-based typing.

Points the paper makes about the study in general: The amount of clinical and demographic metadata varied by source and participant and was provided uncurated.

Looking up the germline V gene (reference sequence) yields CDR1 GTSNPN and CDR2 SVGIG. The V and J ends are trimmed by 0 bases and 2 bases, leaving 8 bases between them. Reading from cysteine to phenylalanine, the CDR3 counts 14 amino acids. The kept DNA is CDR3 alone, 42 bases in frame from the first base. The source of this sequence is a man in his forties with acute or convalescent COVID-19. The chain is encoded by TRBV30 joined to TRBJ2-1; matching of 5 bases hints at TRBD2 as the D gene. What was sequenced was peripheral blood. The CDR3: CAWSVAAPYNEQFF. The DNA is as follows: TGTGCCTGGAGTGTAGCGGCCCCCTACAATGAGCAGTTCTTC. Where the CDR3 stops, the reference TRBV30 and TRBJ2-1 genes take over; the full variable domain is SQTIHQWPATLVQPVGSPLSLECTVEGTSNPNLYWYRQAAGRGLQLLFYSVGIGQISSEVPQNLSASRPQDRQFILSSKKLLLSDSGFYLCAWSVAAPYNEQFFGPGTRLTVL.